This T cell receptor (beta chain) was obtained from a study of blood T cell repertoires in COVID-19. On the study more broadly: There were acute and convalescent COVID-19 samples, and they came from the United States, Italy and Spain.

Measured with immunoSEQ multiplex PCR; TCRdb has only the in-frame clones, and not every one. The profile shows approximately 61,000 clones, around four fifths of them singletons. The CDR3 extends over 15 amino acids. The V gene lost 2 bases and the J gene lost 6 bases, with 17 bases spanning the gap. Germline assignment: CDR1 SGHRS and CDR2 YFSETQ. The clonotype was recovered from a man in his 70s with acute or convalescent COVID-19. The sequenced material came from peripheral blood. The chain uses TRBV5-1 and TRBJ1-1; D might be TRBD1 (5 bases). CDR3 amino acids: CASSLPDTASAEAFF. The CDR3 DNA follows: TGCGCCAGCAGCTTACCGGACACGGCTTCCGCTGAAGCTTTCTTT.